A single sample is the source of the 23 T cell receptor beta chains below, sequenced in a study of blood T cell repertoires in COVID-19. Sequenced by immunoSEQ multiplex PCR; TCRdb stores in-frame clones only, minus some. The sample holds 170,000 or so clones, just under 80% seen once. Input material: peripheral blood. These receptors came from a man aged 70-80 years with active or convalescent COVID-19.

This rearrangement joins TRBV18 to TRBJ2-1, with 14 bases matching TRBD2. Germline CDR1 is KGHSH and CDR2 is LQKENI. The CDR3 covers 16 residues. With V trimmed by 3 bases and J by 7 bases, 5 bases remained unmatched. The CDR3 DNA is TGTGCCAGCTCACCCCAGGGACTAGCGGGAGTTAATGAGCAGTTCTTC. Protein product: CASSPQGLAGVNEQFF.

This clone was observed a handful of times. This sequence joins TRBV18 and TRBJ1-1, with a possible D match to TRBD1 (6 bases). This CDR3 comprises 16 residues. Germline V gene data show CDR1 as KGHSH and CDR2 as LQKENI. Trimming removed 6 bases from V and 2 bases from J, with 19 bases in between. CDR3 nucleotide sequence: TGTGCCAGCTCGCCATCCTCGTCAGGGGTAAACACTGAAGCTTTCTTT. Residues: CASSPSSSGVNTEAFF.

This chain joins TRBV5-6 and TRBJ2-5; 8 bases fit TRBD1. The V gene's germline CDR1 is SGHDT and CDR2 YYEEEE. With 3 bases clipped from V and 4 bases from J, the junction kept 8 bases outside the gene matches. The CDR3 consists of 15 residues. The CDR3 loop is CASSYGQGWGETQYF. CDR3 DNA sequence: TGTGCCAGCAGCTACGGACAGGGTTGGGGAGAGACCCAGTACTTC.

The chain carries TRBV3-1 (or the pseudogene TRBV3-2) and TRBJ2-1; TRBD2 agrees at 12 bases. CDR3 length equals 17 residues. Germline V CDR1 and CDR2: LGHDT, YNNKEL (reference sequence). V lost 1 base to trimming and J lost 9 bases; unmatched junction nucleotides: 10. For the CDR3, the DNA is TGTGCCAGCAGCCAAGGACCTGAGACTAGCGGGAGCGGTGAGCAGTTCTTC. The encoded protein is CASSQGPETSGSGEQFF.

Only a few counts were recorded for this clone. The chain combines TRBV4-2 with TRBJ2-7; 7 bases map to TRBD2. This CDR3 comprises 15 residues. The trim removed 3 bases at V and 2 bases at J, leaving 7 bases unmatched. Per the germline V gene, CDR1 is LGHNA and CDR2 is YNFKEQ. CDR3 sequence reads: CASSQGGGRTYEQYF. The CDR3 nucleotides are TGTGCCAGCAGCCAGGGGGGGGGAAGAACCTACGAGCAGTACTTC.

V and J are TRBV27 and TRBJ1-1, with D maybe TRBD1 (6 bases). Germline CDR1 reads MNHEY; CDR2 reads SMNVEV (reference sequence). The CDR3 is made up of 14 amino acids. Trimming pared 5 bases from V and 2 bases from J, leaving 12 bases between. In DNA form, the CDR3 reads TGTGCCAGCAGTCCGCGGACAGATAACACTGAAGCTTTCTTT. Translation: CASSPRTDNTEAFF.

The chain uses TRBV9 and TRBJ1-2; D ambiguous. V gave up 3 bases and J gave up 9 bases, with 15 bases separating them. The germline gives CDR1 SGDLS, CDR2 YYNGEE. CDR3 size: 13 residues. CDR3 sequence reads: CASSAGILSRYTF. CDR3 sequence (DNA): TGTGCCAGCAGCGCCGGGATACTATCGCGCTACACCTTC.

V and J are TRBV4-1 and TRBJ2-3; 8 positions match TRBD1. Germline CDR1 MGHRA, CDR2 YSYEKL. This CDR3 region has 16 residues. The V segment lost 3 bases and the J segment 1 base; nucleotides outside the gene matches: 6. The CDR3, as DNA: TGCGCCAGCAGCCAGGGGGGCAGGGGGCGCACAGATACGCAGTATTTT. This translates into CASSQGGRGRTDTQYF.

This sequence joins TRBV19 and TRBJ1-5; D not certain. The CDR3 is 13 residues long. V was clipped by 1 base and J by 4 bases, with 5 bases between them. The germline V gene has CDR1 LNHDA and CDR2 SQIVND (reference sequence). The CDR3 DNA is TGTGCCAGTAGTATAGTCCATAATCAGCCCCAGCATTTT. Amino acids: CASSIVHNQPQHF.

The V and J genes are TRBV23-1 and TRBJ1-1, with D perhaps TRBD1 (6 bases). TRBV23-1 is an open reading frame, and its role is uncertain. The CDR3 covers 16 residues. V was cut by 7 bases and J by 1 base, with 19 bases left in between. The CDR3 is CASNTLTGQKNTEAFF. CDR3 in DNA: TGCGCCAGCAACACATTGACAGGCCAGAAGAACACTGAAGCTTTCTTT.

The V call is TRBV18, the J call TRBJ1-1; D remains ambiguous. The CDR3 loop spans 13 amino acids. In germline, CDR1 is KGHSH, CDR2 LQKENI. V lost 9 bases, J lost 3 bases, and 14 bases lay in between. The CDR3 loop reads CASAAGIDTEAFF. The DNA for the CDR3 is TGTGCCAGTGCAGCGGGGATAGACACTGAAGCTTTCTTT.

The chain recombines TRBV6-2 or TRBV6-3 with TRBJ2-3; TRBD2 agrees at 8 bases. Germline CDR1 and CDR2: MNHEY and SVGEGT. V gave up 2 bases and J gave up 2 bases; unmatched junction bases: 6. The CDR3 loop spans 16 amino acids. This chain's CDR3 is CASSYRSGEVTDTQYF. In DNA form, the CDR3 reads TGTGCCAGCAGTTACCGTAGCGGGGAGGTCACAGATACGCAGTATTTT.

The CDR3 DNA is TGTGCCAGCTCACCAACCGTAAGCGGGGGGGCAGATACGCAGTATTTT. This codes for CASSPTVSGGADTQYF. This chain joins TRBV18 and TRBJ2-3, with TRBD2 identical over 10 bases. Germline values: CDR1 KGHSH, CDR2 LQKENI. This CDR3 region has 16 residues. Trimming took 2 bases from V and 4 from J; bases not matched to a gene: 6.

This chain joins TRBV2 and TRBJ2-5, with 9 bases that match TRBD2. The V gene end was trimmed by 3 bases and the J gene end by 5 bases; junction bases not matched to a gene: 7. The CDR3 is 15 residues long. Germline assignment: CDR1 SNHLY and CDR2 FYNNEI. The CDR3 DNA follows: TGTGCCAGCAGTGAGGTGGCGGGGGGGCGTGAGACCCAGTACTTC. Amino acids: CASSEVAGGRETQYF. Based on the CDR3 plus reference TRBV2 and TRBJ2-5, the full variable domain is EPEVTQTPSHQVTQMGQEVILRCVPISNHLYFYWYRQILGQKVEFLVSFYNNEISEKSEIFDDQFSVERPDGSNFTLKIRSTKLEDSAMYFCASSEVAGGRETQYFGPGTRLLVL.

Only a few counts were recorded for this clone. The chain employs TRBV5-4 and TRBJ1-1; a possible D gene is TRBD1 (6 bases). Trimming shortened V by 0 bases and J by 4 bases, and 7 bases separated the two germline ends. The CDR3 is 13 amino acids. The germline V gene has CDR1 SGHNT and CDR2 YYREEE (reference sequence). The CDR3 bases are TGTGCCAGCAGCTTGGGGGGGCGCACTGAAGCTTTCTTT. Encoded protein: CASSLGGRTEAFF.

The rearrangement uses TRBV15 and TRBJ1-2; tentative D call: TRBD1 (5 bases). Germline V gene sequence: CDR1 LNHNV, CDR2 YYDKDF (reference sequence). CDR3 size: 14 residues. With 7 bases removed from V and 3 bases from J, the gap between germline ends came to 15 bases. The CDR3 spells CATTQQGGDYGYTF. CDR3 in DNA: TGTGCCACCACTCAGCAGGGAGGGGACTATGGCTACACCTTC.

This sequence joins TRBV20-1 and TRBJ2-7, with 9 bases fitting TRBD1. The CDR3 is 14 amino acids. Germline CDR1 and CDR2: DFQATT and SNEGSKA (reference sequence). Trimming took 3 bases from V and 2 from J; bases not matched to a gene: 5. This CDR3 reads CSASKGQGTYEQYF. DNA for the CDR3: TGCAGTGCTAGTAAGGGACAGGGTACCTACGAGCAGTACTTC.

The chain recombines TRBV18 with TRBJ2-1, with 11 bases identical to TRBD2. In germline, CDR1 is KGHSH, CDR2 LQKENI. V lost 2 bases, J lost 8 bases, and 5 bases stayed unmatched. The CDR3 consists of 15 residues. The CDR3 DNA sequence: TGTGCCAGCTCACCATTAGCGGGAGGGCCGGATGAGCAGTTCTTC. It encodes CASSPLAGGPDEQFF.

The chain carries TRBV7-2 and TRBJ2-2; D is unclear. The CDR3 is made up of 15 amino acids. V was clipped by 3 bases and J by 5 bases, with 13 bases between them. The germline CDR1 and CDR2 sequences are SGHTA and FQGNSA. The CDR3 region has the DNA TGTGCCAGCAGCTTCGGCGGATCTGTTACCGGGGAGCTGTTTTTT. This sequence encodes CASSFGGSVTGELFF.

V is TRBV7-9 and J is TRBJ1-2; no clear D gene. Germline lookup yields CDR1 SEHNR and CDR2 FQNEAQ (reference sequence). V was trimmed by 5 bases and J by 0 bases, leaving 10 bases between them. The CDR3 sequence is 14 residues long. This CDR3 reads CASSPGGSNYGYTF. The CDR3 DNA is TGTGCCAGCAGCCCCGGCGGGTCTAACTATGGCTACACCTTC.

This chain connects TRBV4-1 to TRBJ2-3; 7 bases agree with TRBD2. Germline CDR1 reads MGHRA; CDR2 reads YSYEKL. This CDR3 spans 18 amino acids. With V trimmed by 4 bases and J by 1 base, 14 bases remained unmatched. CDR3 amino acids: CASSPWLSASGRTDTQYF. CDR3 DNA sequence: TGCGCCAGCAGCCCTTGGCTTTCGGCTAGCGGCCGCACAGATACGCAGTATTTT.

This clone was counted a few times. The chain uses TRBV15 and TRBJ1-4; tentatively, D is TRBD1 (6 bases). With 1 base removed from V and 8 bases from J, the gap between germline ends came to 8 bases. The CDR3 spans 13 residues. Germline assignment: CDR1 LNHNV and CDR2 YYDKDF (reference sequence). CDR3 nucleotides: TGTGCCACCAGCAGAGGACAGGACGAAAAACTGTTTTTT. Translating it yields CATSRGQDEKLFF.

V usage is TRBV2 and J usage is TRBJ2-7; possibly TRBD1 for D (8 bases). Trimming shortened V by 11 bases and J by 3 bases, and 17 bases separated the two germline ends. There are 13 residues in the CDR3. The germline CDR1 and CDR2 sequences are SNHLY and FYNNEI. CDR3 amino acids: CAGGRGTGYEQYF. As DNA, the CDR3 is TGTGCCGGTGGGCGGGGGACAGGCTACGAGCAGTACTTC. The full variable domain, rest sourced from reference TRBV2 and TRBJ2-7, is EPEVTQTPSHQVTQMGQEVILRCVPISNHLYFYWYRQILGQKVEFLVSFYNNEISEKSEIFDDQFSVERPDGSNFTLKIRSTKLEDSAMYFCAGGRGTGYEQYFGPGTRLTVT.